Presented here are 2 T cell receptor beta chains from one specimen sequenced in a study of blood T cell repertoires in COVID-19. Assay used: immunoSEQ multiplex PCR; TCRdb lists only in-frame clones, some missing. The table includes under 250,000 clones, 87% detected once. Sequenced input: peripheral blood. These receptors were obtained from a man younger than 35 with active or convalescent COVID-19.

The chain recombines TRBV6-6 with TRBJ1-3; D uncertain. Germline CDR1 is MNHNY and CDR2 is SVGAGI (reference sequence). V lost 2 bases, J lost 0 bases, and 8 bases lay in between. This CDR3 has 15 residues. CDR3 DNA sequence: TGTGCCAGCAGTTACGACTTTAGCTCTGGAAACACCATATATTTT. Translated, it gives CASSYDFSSGNTIYF.

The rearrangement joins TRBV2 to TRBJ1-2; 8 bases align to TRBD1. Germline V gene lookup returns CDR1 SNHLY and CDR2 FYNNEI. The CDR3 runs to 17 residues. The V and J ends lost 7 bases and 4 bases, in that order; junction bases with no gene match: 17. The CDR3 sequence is CASKRSAIQGATYGYTF. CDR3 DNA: TGTGCCAGCAAGAGGTCGGCGATTCAGGGGGCGACCTATGGCTACACCTTC.